Shown below are 11 T cell receptor beta chains from a single sample sequenced in a study of cytomegalovirus exposure and HLA in healthy donors. PCR involved 60 Vbeta and 13 Jbeta primers. The protocol was immunoSEQ multiplex PCR, while the TCRdb copy is restricted to in-frame clones and leaves out a portion. Among some 140,000 clones listed, around 74% were seen once. Input material: PBMCs. The receptors come from a man aged 30-40 years in good health and CMV-seronegative.

This chain uses TRBV7-2 with TRBJ1-3, with TRBD1 matching over 7 bases. From germline, CDR1 is SGHTA and CDR2 FQGNSA. Germline trimming cut 1 base from V and 3 bases from J; bases unmatched to any gene: 0. The CDR3 sequence is 14 residues long. The CDR3 DNA reads as TGTGCCAGCAGCTTAGGGACAGGTGGAAACACCATATATTTT. Translated: CASSLGTGGNTIYF.

This clone showed up just a few times. Other DNA sequences in the same sample also yield this CDR3. This chain connects TRBV6-5 to TRBJ1-1; the D gene is possibly TRBD1 (6 bases). Per the germline V gene, CDR1 is MNHEY and CDR2 is SVGAGI. The CDR3 loop spans 13 amino acids. The V end lost 6 bases, the J end lost 0 bases, and 8 bases lay between the germline ends. The DNA for the CDR3 is TGTGCCAGCAGGCAGGGGCTGAACACTGAAGCTTTCTTT. Protein product: CASRQGLNTEAFF.

This clone was counted once. The chain couples TRBV9 to TRBJ2-6; possible D gene TRBD1, 6 bases. Trimming removed 0 bases at V and 4 bases at J, with 11 bases between. The CDR3 is 16 amino acids. The germline gives CDR1 SGDLS, CDR2 YYNGEE. CDR3 nucleotide sequence: TGTGCCAGCAGCGTAGAAGGGGGTCTGGGGGCCAACGTCCTGACTTTC. Translating it yields CASSVEGGLGANVLTF.

The rearrangement uses TRBV6-7 and TRBJ1-6; D gene unclear. TRBV6-7 is an open reading frame whose function is uncertain. This CDR3 is built from 17 residues. V lost 3 bases and J lost 9, with 21 bases in between. CDR3 coding DNA: TGTGCCAGCAGTTATCCGGGAATGGAAAAATTGCGTTCACCCCTCCACTTT. Its translation: CASSYPGMEKLRSPLHF.

J is TRBJ2-2 and V is TRBV7-9, with 7 bases lining up with TRBD1. CDR3 size: 15 residues. V dropped 5 bases and J dropped 0; count of bases not matched to a gene: 3. Germline assignment: CDR1 SEHNR and CDR2 FQNEAQ (reference sequence). CDR3 amino acids: CASSRDRANTGELFF. DNA for the CDR3: TGTGCCAGCAGCAGAGACAGGGCGAACACCGGGGAGCTGTTTTTT.

The chain joins TRBV30 to TRBJ2-3, with unresolved D. CDR3 size: 13 residues. Germline values: CDR1 GTSNPN, CDR2 SVGIG (reference sequence). Trimming stripped 1 base from V and 1 base from J, with 6 bases between. The CDR3, as DNA: TGTGCCTGGAGTGAAGCCCGCACAGATACGCAGTATTTT. It translates to CAWSEARTDTQYF.

This chain links TRBV11-3 with TRBJ2-3; D gene ambiguous. The CDR3 has 13 amino acids. CDR1 SGHNT and CDR2 YENEEA come from the germline V gene. V was clipped by 0 bases and J by 4 bases, with 5 bases between them. CDR3 sequence: CASSLDQSDTQYF. For the CDR3, the DNA is TGTGCCAGCAGCTTAGATCAGTCAGATACGCAGTATTTT.

The rearrangement joins TRBV28 to TRBJ1-1; no clear D gene. The CDR3 covers 11 residues. Germline V gene sequence: CDR1 MDHEN, CDR2 SYDVKM. V was pared by 2 bases and J by 6 bases, with 4 bases between. CDR3 coding DNA: TGTGCCAGCAGTTTACTTTCTGAAGCTTTCTTT. It specifies CASSLLSEAFF. The complete variable domain, with remaining parts taken from reference TRBV28 and TRBJ1-1, reads DVKVTQSSRYLVKRTGEKVFLECVQDMDHENMFWYRQDPGLGLRLIYFSYDVKMKEKGDIPEGYSVSREKKERFSLILESASTNQTSMYLCASSLLSEAFFGQGTRLTVV.

The J gene is TRBJ2-5, the V gene TRBV6-5; 8 bases match TRBD1. The V gene end was trimmed by 2 bases and the J gene end by 4 bases; junction bases not matched to a gene: 9. CDR3 size: 16 residues. Germline loops: CDR1 MNHEY, CDR2 SVGAGI. The CDR3 DNA sequence: TGTGCCAGCAGTTACGAGGGGCCAGGGGGCTTAGAGACCCAGTACTTC. It is translated as CASSYEGPGGLETQYF.

The rearrangement links TRBV7-3 to TRBJ1-3, with 7 bases fitting TRBD1. Germline CDR1 SGHTA, CDR2 FQGTGA. The J segment lost 2 bases and the V segment lost 2 bases, leaving 0 bases of the junction unmatched. The length of the CDR3 is 14 residues. CDR3 region: CASSLQGAGNTIYF. The CDR3, as DNA: TGTGCCAGCAGCTTACAGGGGGCTGGAAACACCATATATTTT.

J is TRBJ1-3 and V is TRBV6-1; tentative D call: TRBD1 (5 bases). The CDR3 extends over 17 amino acids. CDR1 and CDR2 (germline): MNHNS, SASEGT. Trimming removed 3 bases at V and 2 bases at J, with 17 bases between. The CDR3 region is CASSDPGGSGAGNTIYF. In nucleotides, the CDR3 is TGTGCCAGCAGTGATCCCGGGGGTTCGGGGGCTGGAAACACCATATATTTT.